This is a list of T cell receptor beta chains from one sample in a study of cytomegalovirus exposure and HLA in healthy donors. Sequencing used immunoSEQ multiplex PCR; TCRdb keeps in-frame clones, though not all of them. There are 150,000 to 200,000 clones in the sample; about 76% occur only once, and about 2.6% lies in the top ten. The specimen was PBMCs. These receptors were taken from a woman in her thirties or forties in good health and CMV-seropositive. Each CDR3 is given with its conserved first and last residue. Fields, in order: J gene, V gene, D gene, clone size, CDR3 protein, CDR3 DNA. D genes are given only for firm matches. Where a row states a size, it is once, few, many or the class of an expanded clone; other rows omit it.

>TRBJ1-2|TRBV5-6|TRBD1|NA
CASSRWDRGFGGYTF
TGTGCCAGCAGCCGATGGGACAGGGGGTTTGGTGGCTACACCTTC
>TRBJ1-2|TRBV6-1|TRBD1|NA
CASRDTRQGFYGYTF
TGTGCCAGCAGGGACACCCGACAGGGTTTCTATGGCTACACCTTC
>TRBJ2-2|TRBV18|NA|NA
CASSQDRNTGELFF
TGTGCCAGCTCACAGGACAGGAACACCGGGGAGCTGTTTTTT
>TRBJ2-5|TRBV7-2|NA|NA
CASSLAGHQETQYF
TGTGCCAGCAGCTTAGCGGGACATCAAGAGACCCAGTACTTC
>TRBJ1-1|TRBV7-9|TRBD1|few
CSSIPGPQGAMNTEAFF
TGTTCCAGCATACCAGGGCCCCAGGGGGCCATGAACACTGAAGCTTTCTTT
>TRBJ1-2|TRBV23-1|TRBD1|NA
CASSLTGVGYTF
TGCGCCAGCAGTCTAACAGGGGTCGGCTACACCTTC
>TRBJ2-1|TRBV6-5|TRBD2|NA
CASSYRTSGRTNEQFF
TGTGCCAGCAGTTACAGGACTAGCGGGAGAACTAATGAGCAGTTCTTC
>TRBJ1-3|TRBV28|NA|once
CASSLLAGDKERNTIYF
TGTGCCAGCAGTTTACTGGCAGGGGATAAAGAGAGAAACACCATATATTTT
>TRBJ2-7|TRBV7-7|NA|NA
CASSLTLAYEQYF
TGTGCCAGCAGCCTTACTCTCGCCTACGAGCAGTACTTC
>TRBJ2-1|TRBV5-4|NA|NA
CASSSETSSNEQFF
TGTGCCAGCAGCTCCGAGACTAGTAGCAATGAGCAGTTCTTC
>TRBJ2-3|TRBV6-5|TRBD2|few
CASTSGRGTQYF
TGTGCCAGCACCTCGGGGAGGGGTACGCAGTATTTT
>TRBJ1-2|TRBV30|TRBD1|NA
CAWSARTGGRYPFDGYTF
TGTGCCTGGAGTGCCAGGACAGGGGGCCGATACCCCTTCGATGGCTACACCTTC
>TRBJ2-7|TRBV12-5|TRBD1|few
CASGLRLGTGFYEQYF
TGTGCTAGTGGTTTGCGGTTGGGGACAGGGTTCTACGAGCAGTACTTC
>TRBJ2-1|TRBV30|NA|NA
CAWSAYGNEQFF
TGTGCCTGGAGTGCTTACGGGAATGAGCAGTTCTTC
>TRBJ1-1|TRBV11-3|NA|NA
CASSWGDSEAFF
TGTGCCAGCAGCTGGGGGGACTCTGAAGCTTTCTTT
>TRBJ1-2|TRBV10-3|NA|few
CASTWELNYGYTF
TGTGCCTCCACATGGGAGCTCAACTATGGCTACACCTTC
>TRBJ1-1|TRBV11-2|TRBD1|NA
CASSSGQGAVWTEAFF
TGTGCCAGCAGCTCCGGACAGGGGGCGGTATGGACTGAAGCTTTCTTT
>TRBJ1-3|TRBV27|NA|NA
CASSSLYQGGNTIYF
TGTGCCAGCAGTTCCCTCTACCAGGGTGGAAACACCATATATTTT
>TRBJ2-5|TRBV28|TRBD1|once
CASSLTGGWETQYF
TGTGCCAGCAGTTTGACAGGGGGCTGGGAGACCCAGTACTTC
>TRBJ2-1|TRBV4-1|NA|few
CASSQVVTFYNEQFF
TGCGCCAGCAGCCAAGTGGTCACTTTCTACAATGAGCAGTTCTTC
>TRBJ1-1|TRBV27|NA|NA
CASSLGVSTEAFF
TGTGCCAGCAGCCTCGGGGTCTCCACTGAAGCTTTCTTT
>TRBJ2-7|TRBV2|TRBD1|NA
CASRGGTGGRGEQYF
TGTGCCAGCAGAGGGGGGACAGGGGGCCGTGGCGAGCAGTACTTC
>TRBJ2-3|TRBV6-1|NA|NA
CASSVSRESTDTQYF
TGTGCCAGCAGTGTGAGCAGGGAATCTACAGATACGCAGTATTTT
>TRBJ1-5|TRBV28|TRBD1|NA
CASGPTGNVRNQPQHF
TGTGCCAGCGGACCGACAGGGAATGTACGCAATCAGCCCCAGCATTTT
>TRBJ2-6|TRBV7-9|NA|NA
CASSLRGVGANVLTF
TGTGCCAGCAGCTTACGGGGAGTCGGGGCCAACGTCCTGACTTTC
>TRBJ2-2|TRBV7-9|TRBD1|NA
CASSLDRLNTGELFF
TGTGCCAGCAGCCTGGACAGGTTGAACACCGGGGAGCTGTTTTTT
>TRBJ2-7|TRBV7-2|TRBD2|NA
CASSFASGDYEQYF
TGTGCCAGCAGCTTTGCTAGCGGGGACTACGAGCAGTACTTC
>TRBJ2-5|TRBV7-9|TRBD2|NA
CASSFLAGGETQYF
TGTGCCAGCAGCTTTCTGGCGGGGGGGGAGACCCAGTACTTC
>TRBJ1-2|TRBV5-4|TRBD1|NA
CASSPPTGGYGYTF
TGTGCCAGCAGCCCACCGACAGGGGGCTATGGCTACACCTTC
>TRBJ2-1|TRBV7-8|TRBD2|few
CASSRQTSGSNNEQFF
TGTGCCAGCAGCCGTCAGACTAGCGGGAGTAACAATGAGCAGTTCTTC
>TRBJ1-1|TRBV7-9|NA|few
CASSYETEAFF
TGTGCCAGCAGCTACGAGACTGAAGCTTTCTTT
>TRBJ1-2|TRBV19|NA|NA
CASSGGQGLGYTF
TGTGCCAGTAGTGGGGGTCAGGGGCTCGGCTACACCTTC
>TRBJ2-1|TRBV5-4|NA|NA
CASSLANRGNEQFF
TGTGCCAGCAGCTTGGCGAATAGGGGAAATGAGCAGTTCTTC
>TRBJ2-7|TRBV18|TRBD2|NA
CASSTGGDYEQYF
TGTGCCAGCTCCACGGGGGGGGACTACGAGCAGTACTTC
>TRBJ2-7|TRBV19|NA|NA
CATSKGGTPNYEQYF
TGTGCCACCAGTAAGGGGGGGACCCCCAATTACGAGCAGTACTTC
>TRBJ1-2|TRBV29-1|TRBD1|NA
CSVDSDRGSYGYTF
TGCAGCGTGGATAGTGACAGGGGGAGCTATGGCTACACCTTC
>TRBJ1-5|TRBV2|NA|NA
CASSETGRDQPQHF
TGTGCCAGCAGTGAAACAGGGAGGGATCAGCCCCAGCATTTT
>TRBJ2-5|TRBV7-7|NA|NA
CASSSRPGQETQYF
TGTGCCAGCAGCTCCCGTCCAGGGCAGGAGACCCAGTACTTC
>TRBJ1-2|TRBV20-1|TRBD1|few
CSARTGDGYTF
TGCAGTGCTAGGACAGGGGATGGCTACACCTTC
>TRBJ1-1|TRBV11-3|NA|NA
CASSFGGGDTEAFF
TGTGCCAGCAGCTTCGGAGGGGGGGACACTGAAGCTTTCTTT
>TRBJ1-1|TRBV29-1|TRBD1|NA
CSVSGTGVTEAFF
TGCAGCGTTTCGGGGACAGGGGTTACTGAAGCTTTCTTT
>TRBJ1-2|TRBV2|NA|NA
CASSSDYGYTF
TGTGCCAGCAGTTCGGACTATGGCTACACCTTC
>TRBJ2-1|TRBV10-3|NA|NA
CAIRSTQTGNEQFF
TGTGCCATCAGGTCTACCCAAACGGGGAATGAGCAGTTCTTC
>TRBJ2-3|TRBV7-9|NA|few
CASSPPLDTQYF
TGTGCCAGCAGCCCCCCCTTGGATACGCAGTATTTT
>TRBJ1-2|TRBV5-1|NA|NA
CASSLADSNGGYTF
TGCGCCAGCAGCTTGGCGGACTCTAATGGGGGCTACACCTTC
>TRBJ2-5|TRBV14|TRBD1|NA
CASSLLQGPTGETQYF
TGTGCCAGCAGCCTCCTACAGGGGCCTACCGGAGAGACCCAGTACTTC
>TRBJ2-5|TRBV9|TRBD2|NA
CASSVGILAGVETQYF
TGTGCCAGCAGCGTAGGGATTCTAGCGGGGGTGGAGACCCAGTACTTC
>TRBJ2-5|TRBV11-2|TRBD2|NA
CASSLVSGGQETQYF
TGTGCCAGCAGCTTAGTCTCGGGAGGGCAAGAGACCCAGTACTTC
>TRBJ2-3|TRBV30|NA|NA
CAWSVGARTDTQYF
TGTGCCTGGAGTGTTGGGGCCCGCACAGATACGCAGTATTTT
>TRBJ2-2|TRBV27|NA|NA
CASSLSVPSPGELFF
TGTGCCAGCAGTTTATCCGTTCCTAGCCCCGGGGAGCTGTTTTTT
>TRBJ2-6|TRBV5-8|NA|few
CASSLGSVAGANVLTF
TGTGCCAGCAGCTTGGGTTCTGTCGCTGGGGCCAACGTCCTGACTTTC
>TRBJ2-1|TRBV28|NA|NA
CASSTVPGTRSSYNEQFF
TGTGCCAGCAGTACCGTACCCGGGACTCGAAGCTCCTACAATGAGCAGTTCTTC
>TRBJ2-1|TRBV4-3|TRBD2|NA
CASRFLAGGVYEQFF
TGCGCCAGCAGATTTCTAGCGGGAGGCGTATACGAGCAGTTCTTC
>TRBJ2-3|TRBV9|TRBD2|NA
CASSLIAGGSTDTQYF
TGTGCCAGCAGCTTAATAGCGGGAGGGAGCACAGATACGCAGTATTTT
>TRBJ2-7|TRBV11-2|NA|NA
CASSLVGPYEQYF
TGTGCCAGCAGCTTAGTGGGGCCCTACGAGCAGTACTTC
>TRBJ1-4|TRBV5-1|NA|NA
CASSLGAGDEKLFF
TGCGCCAGCAGCTTGGGAGCCGGGGATGAAAAACTGTTTTTT
>TRBJ1-2|TRBV14|NA|NA
CASSRTMATRTNYGYTF
TGTGCCAGCAGCCGTACTATGGCGACGCGGACTAACTATGGCTACACCTTC